Presented here are 28 T cell receptor beta chains from one specimen sequenced in a study of vaccination and CD4 T cells after COVID-19. Oncomine TCR Beta short-read sequencing was applied to DNA from cultured CD4+ T cells. Genomic DNA was taken out of cultured CD4+ T cells by extraction. TCRdb recomputed calls from the PCR reads with MiXCR, one row per CDR3 protein. The data contain more than 7,500 distinct CDR3 sequences, around 42% of them singletons. Their recognized antigens are unknown. Treatment meaning: roughly 11-day PBMC culture with coronavirus spike peptide pools or control peptides (ViraFEST assay). Before the COVID-19 pandemic (2011-2018), CD4+ T cells were obtained from the unexposed donor. Sample: CD4+ T cells from blood, cultured in vitro. These receptor sequences come from a human donor in good health.

The sample holds a few counts of this clonotype. The genes are TRBV23-1 and TRBJ2-7; TRBD2 matches at 10 bases. TRBV23-1 is an ORF, and what it does is uncertain. The CDR3 extends over 15 amino acids. After removal of 2 bases from V and 1 base from J, the junction contained 2 bases not matched to a gene. This CDR3 reads CASSQTSGASYEQYF. In nucleotides, the CDR3 is TGCGCCAGCAGTCAAACTAGCGGGGCTTCCTACGAGCAGTACTTC.

This clonotype was seen a handful of times. The chain uses TRBV7-8 and TRBJ1-5; D possibly corresponds to TRBD1 (5 bases). The CDR3 runs to 16 residues. V lost 1 base and J 2 bases, leaving 12 bases between the germline ends. Germline V gives CDR1 SGHVS, CDR2 FQNEAQ. The CDR3 nucleotides read TGTGCCAGCAGCTTAGGGGGGTTGGGGGGCAATCAGCCCCAGCATTTT. Translation: CASSLGGLGGNQPQHF.

The chain has TRBV7-2 and TRBJ2-1; 7 bases are shared with TRBD2. The closer fit of TRBJ2-7 to the DNA end suggests the J call may be wrong. Germline V gene data show CDR1 as SGHTA and CDR2 as FQGNSA. This CDR3 region has 15 residues. The DNA for the CDR3 is TGTGCCAGCAGCTTATGGGCGGGAGTTTTATACGAGCAGTACTTC. This encodes CASSLWAGVLYEQYF.

J is TRBJ2-7 and V is TRBV20-1; no clear D. CDR1 and CDR2 (germline): DFQATT, SNEGSKA (reference sequence). Trimming removed 1 base from V and 0 bases from J, with 10 bases in between. The CDR3 loop spans 14 amino acids. The DNA for the CDR3 is TGCAGTGCTAGAGGCCGGGTCCCCTCCTACGAGCAGTACTTC. It codes for CSARGRVPSYEQYF.

This clonotype has more than one count but fewer than ten. The chain carries TRBV7-9 and TRBJ2-3; the match to TRBD1 covers 7 bases. V trimming: 4 bases; J trimming: 0 bases; junction bases outside the gene matches: 7. Germline loops: CDR1 SEHNR, CDR2 FQNEAQ (reference sequence). The CDR3 contains 16 residues. The DNA of the CDR3 is TGTGCCAGCAGCTCTCTCCTGACAGGGAGCACAGATACGCAGTATTTT. Amino acid sequence: CASSSLLTGSTDTQYF. The whole variable domain, filled in from reference TRBV7-9 and TRBJ2-3, reads DTGVSQNPRHKITKRGQNVTFRCDPISEHNRLYWYRQTLGQGPEFLTYFQNEAQLEKSRLLSDRFSAERPKGSFSTLEIQRTEQGDSAMYLCASSSLLTGSTDTQYFGPGTRLTVL.

The table lists this clonotype with a few counts. The rearrangement joins TRBV20-1 to TRBJ2-4; D gene ambiguous. V lost 5 bases to trimming and J lost 6 bases, with 5 bases between them. CDR1 is DFQATT and CDR2 is SNEGSKA in the germline V gene (reference sequence). The CDR3 covers 10 residues. In DNA, the CDR3 is TGCAGTGCTCTGGTAAACATTCAGTACTTC. It yields the protein CSALVNIQYF.

The V gene is TRBV6-1, the J gene TRBJ2-1, with TRBD2 matching 8 bases. Germline V CDR1 and CDR2: MNHNS, SASEGT. V lost 5 bases to trimming and J lost 7 bases; unmatched junction nucleotides: 4. There are 13 residues in the CDR3. The CDR3 sequence: CASSPGTSNEQFF. The CDR3 bases are TGTGCCAGCAGTCCCGGGACTAGTAATGAGCAGTTCTTC.

This rearrangement joins TRBV6-2 or TRBV6-3 to TRBJ1-1, with D possibly matching TRBD1 (5 bases). Germline-derived CDR1 and CDR2 are MNHEY and SVGEGT. The germline V and J ends were trimmed by 2 bases and 6 bases, with 16 bases remaining between them. The length of the CDR3 is 15 residues. The CDR3 coding sequence is TGTGCCAGCAGTTACCGAGGGACGCTGAGCGCTGAAGCTTTCTTT. Translating gives CASSYRGTLSAEAFF.

The genes are TRBV11-2 and TRBJ2-7; 7 bases line up with TRBD2. Trimming cost V 10 bases and J 3 bases; bases outside gene matches: 9. CDR3 size: 13 residues. Germline loops: CDR1 SGHAT, CDR2 FQNNGV. In DNA, the CDR3 is TGTGCCACTTCATGGGCTAGCGGCTACGAGCAGTACTTC. Its translation: CATSWASGYEQYF.

V gene TRBV20-1 combines with J gene TRBJ2-5; the match to TRBD2 covers 7 bases. The CDR3 is 18 residues long. V lost 0 bases, J lost 3 bases, and 16 bases stayed unmatched. Germline lookup yields CDR1 DFQATT and CDR2 SNEGSKA (reference sequence). The chain's CDR3 is CSARDRFQGGSKKETQYF. CDR3 nucleotides: TGCAGTGCTAGAGATCGGTTCCAGGGAGGGTCCAAAAAAGAGACCCAGTACTTC.

V and J are TRBV27 and TRBJ1-1; no reliable D call. There are 15 residues in the CDR3. Trimming removed 6 bases from V and 1 base from J, with 15 bases in between. Per the germline V gene, CDR1 is MNHEY and CDR2 is SMNVEV (reference sequence). The CDR3 bases are TGTGCCAGCAGCCCATCGTACTTACCGAACACTGAAGCTTTCTTT. It specifies CASSPSYLPNTEAFF.

There are a few counts of this clonotype. This sequence joins TRBV20-1 and TRBJ2-6; 7 bases align to TRBD2. CDR3 length: 13 amino acids. The V gene's germline CDR1 is DFQATT and CDR2 SNEGSKA (reference sequence). In nucleotides, the CDR3 is TGCAGGGGGGGGACTGAAGGGGCCAACGTCCTGACTTTC. Translating gives CRGGTEGANVLTF.

V and J are TRBV20-1 and TRBJ2-5, with D possibly being TRBD1 or TRBD2 (6 bases each). This CDR3 is 15 amino acids long. Looked up from germline, CDR1 is DFQATT and CDR2 is SNEGSKA (reference sequence). V lost 3 bases to trimming and J lost 0 bases, with 14 bases between them. The CDR3 DNA reads TGCAGTGCTAGTAAGGGGGGCTCGGACCAAGAGACCCAGTACTTC. Translating it yields CSASKGGSDQETQYF.

This clonotype was seen a handful of times. V and J are TRBV24-1 and TRBJ2-1, with a possible D match to TRBD2 (5 bases). The ends were cut back, 1 base at V and 4 bases at J, with 7 bases in the middle. CDR1 KGHDR and CDR2 SFDVKD come from the germline V gene. The CDR3 spans 14 residues. In DNA form, the CDR3 reads TGTGCCACCAGTGATTTAGGAGGTTACAATGAGCAGTTCTTC. Translated, it gives CATSDLGGYNEQFF.

The chain is built from TRBV5-1 and TRBJ2-5; D possibly matches TRBD1 or TRBD2 (5 bases each). Germline CDR1 is SGHRS and CDR2 is YFSETQ. The V end was cut by 4 bases, the J end by 2 bases, with 12 bases between. The CDR3 has 14 amino acids. CDR3 sequence: CASSTGTAQETQYF. CDR3 DNA sequence: TGCGCCAGCAGCACCGGGACGGCGCAAGAGACCCAGTACTTC. Together with reference TRBV5-1 and TRBJ2-5, the CDR3 gives the full variable domain: KAGVTQTPRYLIKTRGQQVTLSCSPISGHRSVSWYQQTPGQGLQFLFEYFSETQRNKGNFPGRFSGRQFSNSRSEMNVSTLELGDSALYLCASSTGTAQETQYFGPGTRLLVL.

The J gene is TRBJ1-1, the V gene TRBV12-3 or TRBV12-4, with D possibly TRBD1 on 5 matching bases. V shed 5 bases and J shed 4 bases, with 17 bases lying between them. CDR3 length equals 15 residues. The DNA of the CDR3 is TGTGCCAGCAGTCAGGAGACGACAGTTGGCACTGAAGCTTTCTTT. Translation gives CASSQETTVGTEAFF.

The chain carries TRBV5-4 and TRBJ2-7, with D perhaps being TRBD1 or TRBD2 (5 bases each). This CDR3 has 15 residues. The germline V and J ends were trimmed by 4 bases and 4 bases, with 18 bases remaining between them. Germline V gives CDR1 SGHNT, CDR2 YYREEE (reference sequence). The CDR3 DNA reads TGTGCCAGCAGCACTCCGGGGCGGGTTCCTTACGAGCAGTACTTC. Translated: CASSTPGRVPYEQYF. The whole variable domain, filled in from reference TRBV5-4 and TRBJ2-7, reads ETGVTQSPTHLIKTRGQQVTLRCSSQSGHNTVSWYQQALGQGPQFIFQYYREEENGRGNFPPRFSGLQFPNYSSELNVNALELDDSALYLCASSTPGRVPYEQYFGPGTRLTVT.

A few counts support this clonotype. The chain combines TRBV7-2 with TRBJ1-1; perhaps TRBD1 as D (6 bases). This CDR3 comprises 16 residues. Germline values: CDR1 SGHTA, CDR2 FQGNSA. V lost 3 bases, J lost 0 bases, and 14 bases lay in between. CDR3 amino acids: CASSLERTDVNTEAFF. The CDR3, as DNA: TGTGCCAGCAGCTTGGAAAGGACAGACGTGAACACTGAAGCTTTCTTT. Based on the CDR3 plus reference TRBV7-2 and TRBJ1-1, the full variable domain is GAGVSQSPSNKVTEKGKDVELRCDPISGHTALYWYRQSLGQGLEFLIYFQGNSAPDKSGLPSDRFSAERTGGSVSTLTIQRTQQEDSAVYLCASSLERTDVNTEAFFGQGTRLTVV.

This clonotype was counted only a few times. This chain connects TRBV19 to TRBJ1-2; 7 bases are a match to TRBD1. This CDR3 has 15 residues. The germline CDR1 and CDR2 sequences are LNHDA and SQIVND (reference sequence). Germline trimming cut 5 bases from V and 4 bases from J; bases unmatched to any gene: 10. The CDR3 bases are TGTGCCAGTAGTCCCCCGCCCGGACAGGCCTATGGCTACACCTTC. Translated, it gives CASSPPPGQAYGYTF.

A few counts support this clonotype. The chain couples TRBV5-1 to TRBJ2-7, with 9 positions matching TRBD1. The V gene's germline CDR1 is SGHRS and CDR2 YFSETQ. J lost 5 bases, V lost 0 bases, and 6 bases had no gene match. This CDR3 has 15 residues. CDR3 in DNA: TGCGCCAGCAGCTTGGTGGGGACAGGGAAGGACGAGCAGTACTTC. It codes for CASSLVGTGKDEQYF.

The CDR3 region has the DNA TGTGCCAGCAGCCCCCGGGCAGGGGGCTACGAGCAGTACTTC. Amino acids: CASSPRAGGYEQYF. This rearrangement joins TRBV9 to TRBJ2-7; 7 bases map to TRBD1. Germline CDR1 reads SGDLS; CDR2 reads YYNGEE. The length of the CDR3 is 14 residues. V lost 4 bases and J lost 3; bases outside the gene matches: 7.

This chain uses TRBV6-8 with TRBJ1-1, with a tentative D call TRBD1 (6 bases). This CDR3 contains 14 residues. Per the germline V gene, CDR1 is MNHGY and CDR2 is SAAAGT. The V gene lost 7 bases and the J gene lost 8 bases, with 20 bases spanning the gap. For the CDR3, the DNA is TGTGCCAGCACTCCGGAGGGGGTACGAGTCGAAGCTTTCTTT. Encoded protein: CASTPEGVRVEAFF.

The chain has TRBV6-1 and TRBJ2-5, with 12 bases identical to TRBD2. This CDR3 is 17 amino acids long. V dropped 5 bases and J dropped 4; count of bases not matched to a gene: 11. Germline values: CDR1 MNHNS, CDR2 SASEGT. The CDR3 reads CASSRSTSGSGGETQYF. CDR3 DNA sequence: TGTGCCAGCAGTCGTTCGACTAGCGGGAGTGGTGGAGAGACCCAGTACTTC.

This clonotype was detected only a few times. This chain links TRBV10-3 with TRBJ1-1; 7 bases are a match to TRBD1. The V segment lost 2 bases and the J segment 0 bases; nucleotides outside the gene matches: 9. The CDR3 runs to 17 residues. Germline V gene sequence: CDR1 ENHRY, CDR2 SYGVKD. The CDR3 here is CAISEVTGSSMNTEAFF. The CDR3 nucleotides are TGTGCCATCAGTGAGGTGACAGGGAGTAGTATGAACACTGAAGCTTTCTTT.

This clonotype was observed a handful of times. V gene TRBV7-2 combines with J gene TRBJ2-7, with 8 bases matching TRBD2. This CDR3 contains 15 residues. The V and J ends lost 1 base and 4 bases, in that order; junction bases with no gene match: 6. Germline assignment: CDR1 SGHTA and CDR2 FQGNSA. CDR3 residues: CASSLGGAGEYEQYF. DNA of the CDR3: TGTGCCAGCAGCTTAGGTGGAGCGGGGGAATACGAGCAGTACTTC.

The genes are TRBV20-1 and TRBJ2-1; 11 bases are shared with TRBD2. This CDR3 spans 17 amino acids. V lost 5 bases and J lost 6; bases outside the gene matches: 15. From germline, CDR1 is DFQATT and CDR2 SNEGSKA (reference sequence). CDR3 residues: CSAPSPLLAGVRNEQFF. CDR3 sequence (DNA): TGCAGTGCTCCCTCCCCCCTACTAGCGGGAGTCCGCAATGAGCAGTTCTTC.

V usage is TRBV11-1 and J usage is TRBJ2-5, with a tentative D call TRBD2 (5 bases). The CDR3 extends over 14 amino acids. Germline V gene sequence: CDR1 SGHAT, CDR2 FQDESV (reference sequence). Between the trimmed V and J ends, which lost 3 bases and 1 base, there was a span of 9 bases. The CDR3 sequence: CASSFQSGQETQYF. CDR3 nucleotides: TGTGCCAGCAGCTTCCAGAGCGGCCAAGAGACCCAGTACTTC.

This chain uses TRBV5-4 with TRBJ2-7, with 10 bases fitting TRBD2. CDR3 length equals 18 residues. CDR1 and CDR2 (germline): SGHNT, YYREEE (reference sequence). J lost 2 bases, V lost 0 bases, and 11 bases had no gene match. CDR3 residues: CASSLGGVGLAKAYEQYF. The DNA of the CDR3 is TGTGCCAGCAGCTTGGGAGGGGTGGGACTAGCGAAAGCCTACGAGCAGTACTTC.